This TCR beta chain is from a study of CD8 T cells in ankylosing spondylitis. TCRdb independently ran MiXCR on the 5' RACE reads; one entry per CDR3 protein. The table lists approximately 300,000 distinct CDR3 sequences, 6.5% to 10% of them singletons. The sample holds a few counts of this clonotype. The antigen remains unidentified. From germline, CDR1 is LGHNA and CDR2 YSLEER. Between the trimmed V and J ends, which lost 4 bases and 9 bases, there was a span of 24 bases. This CDR3 spans 16 amino acids. Study observations and caveats: Characteristic of ankylosing spondylitis blood, it appeared, was a TCR beta motif comprising about 8 highly homologous variants. Disease-linked clones were reportedly significantly enriched in matched ankylosing spondylitis synovial fluid.

The sequenced material came from blood, either unsorted or a sorted T cell fraction (not recorded which). This sequence joins TRBV4-3 and TRBJ1-2; D unclear. The TCR comes from a male donor with ankylosing spondylitis. CDR3 sequence (DNA): TGCGCCAGCAGCCTAAACAAAGGGCGAAACTTTGAACGCTACACCTTC. As protein: CASSLNKGRNFERYTF.